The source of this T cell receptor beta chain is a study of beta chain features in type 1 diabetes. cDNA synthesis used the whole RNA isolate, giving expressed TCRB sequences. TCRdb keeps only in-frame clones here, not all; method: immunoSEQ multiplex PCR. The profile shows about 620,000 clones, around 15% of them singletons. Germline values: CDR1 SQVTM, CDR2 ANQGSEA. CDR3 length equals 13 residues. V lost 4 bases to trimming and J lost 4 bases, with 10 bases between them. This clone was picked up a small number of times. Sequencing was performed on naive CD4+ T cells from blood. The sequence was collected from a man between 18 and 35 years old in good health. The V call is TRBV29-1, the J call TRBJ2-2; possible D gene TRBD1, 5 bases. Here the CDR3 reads CSVARGGTGELFF. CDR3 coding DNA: TGCAGCGTTGCTAGGGGCGGCACCGGGGAGCTGTTTTTT.